These 20 T cell receptor beta chains came from one sample sequenced in a study of shared clonotypes between healthy human individuals. Some clones are missing from TCRdb's copy, which holds only in-frame ones; the method was immunoSEQ multiplex PCR. The table has some 580,000 clones, 95% to 98% seen once; the top ten hold approximately 0.3%. CD45RO-negative, CCR7-positively selected cells formed the naive CD8 fraction, excluding terminally differentiated effector memory CD45RA+ cells. Source material: naive CD8+ T cells sorted from blood. The origin of the receptors is a man aged 30-40 years in good health.

V usage is TRBV15 and J usage is TRBJ1-1, with TRBD1 as a possible D gene (5 bases). The CDR3 is made up of 14 amino acids. The germline gives CDR1 LNHNV, CDR2 YYDKDF (reference sequence). With 0 bases removed from V and 2 bases from J, the gap between germline ends came to 7 bases. The CDR3 loop reads CATSRETENTEAFF. In nucleotides, the CDR3 is TGTGCCACCAGCAGAGAGACAGAAAACACTGAAGCTTTCTTT.

V and J are TRBV4-1 and TRBJ2-1, with 9 bases matching TRBD2. The V gene end was trimmed by 0 bases and the J gene end by 5 bases; junction bases not matched to a gene: 8. Germline CDR1 reads MGHRA; CDR2 reads YSYEKL. The CDR3 loop spans 17 amino acids. The CDR3 region is CASSQERAGGWNNEQFF. Written as DNA, the CDR3 is TGCGCCAGCAGCCAAGAACGCGCGGGAGGGTGGAACAATGAGCAGTTCTTC.

This clone appeared once. The V gene is TRBV25-1, the J gene TRBJ1-2; D gene uncertain. Trimming removed 2 bases at V and 8 bases at J, with 12 bases between. Germline values: CDR1 MGHDK, CDR2 SYGVNS. The CDR3 runs to 13 residues. CDR3 sequence reads: CASSEVLFGGYTF. DNA of the CDR3: TGTGCCAGCAGTGAAGTACTTTTTGGAGGCTACACCTTC.

The chain employs TRBV5-5 and TRBJ2-7, with D possibly matching TRBD1 (5 bases). The CDR3 runs 14 residues. Germline values: CDR1 SGHKS, CDR2 YYEKEE (reference sequence). The V end lost 0 bases, the J end lost 2 bases, and 9 bases lay between the germline ends. DNA of the CDR3: TGTGCCAGCAGCTTGGACCAGGGCACCTACGAGCAGTACTTC. Amino acid sequence: CASSLDQGTYEQYF. Together with reference TRBV5-5 and TRBJ2-7, the CDR3 gives the full variable domain: DAGVTQSPTHLIKTRGQQVTLRCSPISGHKSVSWYQQVLGQGPQFIFQYYEKEERGRGNFPDRFSARQFPNYSSELNVNALLLGDSALYLCASSLDQGTYEQYFGPGTRLTVT.

The chain is built from TRBV2 and TRBJ2-3; a possible D gene is TRBD2 (5 bases). Germline V lookup: CDR1 SNHLY, CDR2 FYNNEI. The CDR3 sequence is 15 residues long. Deletions cut 2 bases from V and 2 bases from J, with 11 bases between. CDR3 sequence reads: CASSELGRATDTQYF. CDR3 bases: TGTGCCAGCAGTGAACTCGGGCGGGCCACAGATACGCAGTATTTT.

J is TRBJ2-1 and V is TRBV4-3; tentatively, D is TRBD1 (6 bases). The germline CDR1 and CDR2 sequences are LGHNA and YSLEER. The CDR3 is made up of 17 amino acids. The V end was cut by 1 base, the J end by 3 bases, with 16 bases between. The CDR3 coding sequence is TGCGCCAGCAGCCAAGGGGATACAGGGAGCTACTACAATGAGCAGTTCTTC. Protein: CASSQGDTGSYYNEQFF.

This clone was seen just once. J is TRBJ1-1 and V is TRBV7-9, with 7 bases fitting TRBD1. V dropped 5 bases and J dropped 0; count of bases not matched to a gene: 6. CDR1 is SEHNR and CDR2 is FQNEAQ in the germline V gene (reference sequence). The CDR3 is 15 residues long. The CDR3 DNA sequence: TGTGCCAGCAGCACACGGGACAGTCTGAACACTGAAGCTTTCTTT. As protein: CASSTRDSLNTEAFF. The entire variable domain, with the rest obtained from reference TRBV7-9 and TRBJ1-1, is as follows: DTGVSQNPRHKITKRGQNVTFRCDPISEHNRLYWYRQTLGQGPEFLTYFQNEAQLEKSRLLSDRFSAERPKGSFSTLEIQRTEQGDSAMYLCASSTRDSLNTEAFFGQGTRLTVV.

This chain joins TRBV25-1 and TRBJ1-1, with D possibly matching TRBD1 (5 bases). Trimming cost V 2 bases and J 7 bases, with 14 bases left between them. This CDR3 is built from 14 residues. Germline V CDR1 and CDR2: MGHDK, SYGVNS. CDR3 bases: TGTGCCAGCAGTGAAAAGGGGCAGGGTTATGAAGCTTTCTTT. Protein product: CASSEKGQGYEAFF.

The chain joins TRBV29-1 to TRBJ2-2; TRBD1 agrees at 9 bases. This CDR3 is built from 18 residues. The V and J ends lost 4 bases and 4 bases, in that order; junction bases with no gene match: 16. The germline V gene encodes CDR1 SQVTM and CDR2 ANQGSEA. The CDR3 nucleotides are TGCAGCGTTGCTGGGACAGGGCTGGGGAGGGAGAGCACCGGGGAGCTGTTTTTT. Translating gives CSVAGTGLGRESTGELFF.

J is TRBJ1-1 and V is TRBV10-1; D ambiguous. CDR3 length: 13 residues. V gave up 2 bases and J gave up 0 bases, with 4 bases separating them. The germline V gene encodes CDR1 WNHNN and CDR2 SYGVQD (reference sequence). In nucleotides, the CDR3 is TGCGCCAGCAGTGAGAATGTGAACACTGAAGCTTTCTTT. This translates into CASSENVNTEAFF.

The V call is TRBV15, the J call TRBJ2-2; D gene uncertain. The CDR3 contains 17 residues. Trimming stripped 0 bases from V and 1 base from J, with 12 bases between. CDR1 and CDR2 (germline): LNHNV, YYDKDF (reference sequence). This CDR3 is CATSRDLGSLNTGELFF. CDR3 in DNA: TGTGCCACCAGCAGAGATCTGGGCAGCTTGAACACCGGGGAGCTGTTTTTT.

The rearrangement uses TRBV7-8 and TRBJ2-7; possible D gene TRBD1, 5 bases. The CDR3 is made up of 14 amino acids. Germline CDR1 is SGHVS and CDR2 is FQNEAQ. Trimming shortened V by 1 base and J by 7 bases, and 14 bases separated the two germline ends. This CDR3 is CASSLEARVEEQYF. CDR3 nucleotides: TGTGCCAGCAGCTTAGAGGCCAGGGTTGAAGAGCAGTACTTC.

This chain uses TRBV21-1 with TRBJ2-6; the table calls TRBD1, which could not be checked here. TRBV21-1 counts as a pseudogene. The CDR3 is made up of 18 amino acids. This chain's CDR3 is CASSKVTGGRSGANVLTF. In DNA form, the CDR3 reads TGTGCCAGCAGCAAAGTGACAGGGGGACGCTCTGGGGCCAACGTCCTGACTTTC.

V gene TRBV7-3 combines with J gene TRBJ2-1; 9 nucleotides agree with TRBD2. Trimming removed 5 bases from V and 9 bases from J; junction bases left unmatched: 14. This CDR3 has 16 amino acids. Germline V lookup: CDR1 SGHTA, CDR2 FQGTGA. CDR3 amino acids: CASSLPEAGGDGEQFF. In DNA form, the CDR3 reads TGTGCCAGCAGCCTCCCGGAAGCGGGAGGCGACGGTGAGCAGTTCTTC.

V is TRBV29-1 and J is TRBJ1-2, with no clear D. The germline V gene encodes CDR1 SQVTM and CDR2 ANQGSEA. This CDR3 has 14 residues. V lost 0 bases, J lost 2 bases, and 10 bases lay in between. The CDR3 protein is CSVEEGGVNYGYTF. DNA for the CDR3: TGCAGCGTTGAAGAAGGAGGAGTCAACTATGGCTACACCTTC. The full variable domain, in which reference TRBV29-1 and TRBJ1-2 provide the parts outside the CDR3, is SAVISQKPSRDICQRGTSLTIQCQVDSQVTMMFWYRQQPGQSLTLIATANQGSEATYESGFVIDKFPISRPNLTFSTLTVSNMSPEDSSIYLCSVEEGGVNYGYTFGSGTRLTVV.

On this clone: Within the sample, other DNA sequences also encode this same CDR3. The chain couples TRBV6-5 to TRBJ1-1; D gene ambiguous. The CDR3 is 13 residues long. Trimming took 0 bases from V and 4 from J, leaving 6 bases between them. Germline V gives CDR1 MNHEY, CDR2 SVGAGI. The CDR3 DNA is TGTGCCAGCAGTTACTCGACGGGCACTGAAGCTTTCTTT. Translation gives CASSYSTGTEAFF.

The chain has TRBV11-2 and TRBJ2-1; D may match TRBD1 or TRBD2 (5 bases each). Germline CDR1 and CDR2: SGHAT and FQNNGV. With 3 bases removed from V and 8 bases from J, the gap between germline ends came to 17 bases. The CDR3 sequence is 15 residues long. Here the CDR3 reads CASSLWDRQWDEQFF. CDR3 nucleotides: TGTGCCAGCAGCTTGTGGGACCGGCAGTGGGATGAGCAGTTCTTC.

This clone occurred once. The gene calls are TRBV29-1 and TRBJ1-1; D not resolved. Looked up from germline, CDR1 is SQVTM and CDR2 is ANQGSEA. Trimming shortened V by 8 bases and J by 0 bases, and 10 bases separated the two germline ends. This CDR3 region has 12 residues. The CDR3 loop is CSIWALNTEAFF. CDR3 nucleotide sequence: TGCAGCATTTGGGCCCTGAACACTGAAGCTTTCTTT.

The chain recombines TRBV14 with TRBJ2-7; 12 bases fit TRBD2. Germline V gene sequence: CDR1 SGHDN, CDR2 FVKESK. Germline trimming cut 2 bases from V and 4 bases from J; bases unmatched to any gene: 6. The CDR3 totals 16 residues. CDR3: CASSQPGLAGPYEQYF. The DNA of the CDR3 is TGTGCCAGCAGCCAACCGGGACTAGCGGGTCCGTACGAGCAGTACTTC.

CDR3 nucleotide sequence: TGTGCCAGCAGCTTAGATCGGGACATTCCCCACATGAACACTGAAGCTTTCTTT. This encodes CASSLDRDIPHMNTEAFF. This chain joins TRBV11-2 and TRBJ1-1; a possible D gene is TRBD1 (6 bases). Germline V gene sequence: CDR1 SGHAT, CDR2 FQNNGV. The CDR3 totals 18 residues. The V and J ends lost 0 bases and 0 bases respectively, with 17 bases between them.